The 18 T cell receptor beta chains below were found in one sample sequenced in a study of cytomegalovirus exposure and HLA in healthy donors. The PCR had 60 Vbeta and 13 Jbeta primers. Assay used: immunoSEQ multiplex PCR; TCRdb lists only in-frame clones, some missing. This sample has 150,000 to 180,000 clones, with approximately 74% found just once. The sample taken for sequencing was PBMCs. The source is a man aged 30-40 years in good health and CMV-seronegative.

This sequence joins TRBV18 and TRBJ2-7; possible D gene TRBD1, 6 bases. Germline V lookup: CDR1 KGHSH, CDR2 LQKENI. V was trimmed by 5 bases and J by 2 bases, leaving 10 bases between them. CDR3 length: 13 amino acids. In nucleotides, the CDR3 is TGTGCCAGCTCATCCGGACAGACCTACGAGCAGTACTTC. This codes for CASSSGQTYEQYF.

This clone was seen once. The V and J genes are TRBV15 and TRBJ1-4; D is undetermined. In germline, CDR1 is LNHNV, CDR2 YYDKDF (reference sequence). The CDR3 runs to 15 residues. V lost 0 bases and J lost 7, with 12 bases in between. DNA for the CDR3: TGTGCCACCAGCAGAGATGCGGAAGGAGGTGAAAAACTGTTTTTT. Encoded protein: CATSRDAEGGEKLFF.

This clone was seen a single time. The chain couples TRBV4-3 to TRBJ2-1; D gene uncertain. Germline values: CDR1 LGHNA, CDR2 YSLEER. The CDR3 is made up of 17 amino acids. V was trimmed by 0 bases and J by 0 bases, leaving 12 bases between them. The CDR3 reads CASSQELTDSSYNEQFF. CDR3 bases: TGCGCCAGCAGCCAAGAACTAACGGATAGCTCCTACAATGAGCAGTTCTTC.

Comment on this clone: One end of the junction is discordant with germline, which a read error may explain. The J gene is TRBJ1-5, the V gene TRBV7-9; 10 positions agree with TRBD1. Germline CDR1 reads SEHNR; CDR2 reads FQNEAQ (reference sequence). The CDR3 contains 18 residues. The CDR3, as DNA: TGTTCCAGCAGCTTAGTGGGGGGGACAGGGGTCTTCAATCAGCCCCAGCATTTT. Translating gives CSSSLVGGTGVFNQPQHF.

The chain recombines TRBV27 with TRBJ1-1, with D possibly TRBD1 on 5 matching bases. Germline V gives CDR1 MNHEY, CDR2 SMNVEV (reference sequence). The V and J ends lost 5 bases and 4 bases respectively, with 17 bases between them. The CDR3 totals 15 residues. The CDR3 DNA is TGTGCCAGCAGTCTCCGGGGGTTAGAATCCACTGAAGCTTTCTTT. It yields the protein CASSLRGLESTEAFF.

This chain uses TRBV13 with TRBJ2-7; 8 bases match TRBD1. With 5 bases clipped from V and 3 bases from J, the junction kept 3 bases outside the gene matches. The CDR3 is 13 amino acids. Germline V CDR1 and CDR2: PRHDT, FYEKMQ (reference sequence). The CDR3 loop is CASSLGQGYEQYF. DNA for the CDR3: TGTGCCAGCAGCCTCGGACAGGGCTACGAGCAGTACTTC.

The V gene is TRBV7-2, the J gene TRBJ1-3, with TRBD1 as a possible D gene (5 bases). Per the germline V gene, CDR1 is SGHTA and CDR2 is FQGNSA. With 6 bases removed from V and 2 bases from J, the gap between germline ends came to 14 bases. The CDR3 is made up of 15 amino acids. The CDR3 nucleotides read TGTGCCAGCAGTCGACCTCAGGGAACTGGAAACACCATATATTTT. It yields the protein CASSRPQGTGNTIYF.

The CDR3 region has the DNA TGTGCCAGCAGTAACGCCTATACAGACTACGAGCAGTACTTC. It encodes CASSNAYTDYEQYF. The genes are TRBV28 and TRBJ2-7; no clear D. Germline CDR1 MDHEN, CDR2 SYDVKM. This CDR3 has 14 amino acids. Trimming took 5 bases from V and 3 from J, leaving 14 bases between them.

The rearrangement joins TRBV6-1 to TRBJ1-5, with D hard to call. CDR3 length: 14 residues. V was trimmed by 0 bases and J by 6 bases, leaving 9 bases between them. Looked up from germline, CDR1 is MNHNS and CDR2 is SASEGT. The CDR3, as DNA: TGTGCCAGCAGTGAAGCCTGGGCGGGTCAGCCCCAGCATTTT. The encoded protein is CASSEAWAGQPQHF.

For the CDR3, the DNA is TGCAGCGTTGAATTCCGGTCCGTAGCCAAAAACATTCAGTACTTC. Translating gives CSVEFRSVAKNIQYF. The chain recombines TRBV29-1 with TRBJ2-4; D unresolved. The germline CDR1 and CDR2 sequences are SQVTM and ANQGSEA. With 2 bases removed from V and 0 bases from J, the gap between germline ends came to 11 bases. The CDR3 extends over 15 amino acids.

The J gene is TRBJ2-2, the V gene TRBV5-1; 10 bases map to TRBD2. Germline V CDR1 and CDR2: SGHRS, YFSETQ. The CDR3 totals 17 residues. After removal of 0 bases from V and 2 bases from J, the junction contained 4 bases not matched to a gene. CDR3 DNA sequence: TGCGCCAGCAGCTTGGAGGCTAGCGGGGGCAACACCGGGGAGCTGTTTTTT. This translates into CASSLEASGGNTGELFF.

The CDR3 here is CASSYGGGGELFF. DNA for the CDR3: TGTGCCAGCAGCTACGGGGGGGGAGGGGAGCTGTTTTTT. The chain links TRBV7-8 to TRBJ2-2, with TRBD2 matching 8 bases. This CDR3 is 13 amino acids long. V was clipped by 4 bases and J by 8 bases; unmatched bases: 3. Germline V gene data show CDR1 as SGHVS and CDR2 as FQNEAQ.

In its sample, this clone was seen a few times. V gene TRBV29-1 combines with J gene TRBJ1-2; D gene uncertain. Germline CDR1 SQVTM, CDR2 ANQGSEA. This CDR3 comprises 16 residues. Between the trimmed V and J ends, which lost 1 base and 2 bases, there was a span of 17 bases. The CDR3 nucleotides read TGCAGCGTTGAAGTATGGGGTCGGGGTTCAAACTATGGCTACACCTTC. Amino acids: CSVEVWGRGSNYGYTF.

The chain employs TRBV27 and TRBJ1-5; possibly TRBD1 for D (5 bases). The CDR3 has 15 residues. V lost 3 bases and J lost 4, with 13 bases in between. Germline loops: CDR1 MNHEY, CDR2 SMNVEV (reference sequence). The CDR3 protein is CASSFPGLRNQPQHF. CDR3 nucleotides: TGTGCCAGCAGTTTTCCAGGGCTACGTAATCAGCCCCAGCATTTT.

The chain has TRBV7-2 and TRBJ2-1; 8 bases map to TRBD2. Trimming took 6 bases from V and 5 from J; bases not matched to a gene: 6. Germline V gives CDR1 SGHTA, CDR2 FQGNSA. The length of the CDR3 is 14 residues. The CDR3 loop reads CASRPEAGDNEQFF. CDR3 DNA: TGTGCCAGCAGGCCGGAAGCGGGGGACAATGAGCAGTTCTTC.

The chain combines TRBV30 with TRBJ1-4, with 7 bases identical to TRBD1. This CDR3 has 16 residues. V lost 2 bases to trimming and J lost 7 bases; unmatched junction nucleotides: 13. Germline-derived CDR1 and CDR2 are GTSNPN and SVGIG (reference sequence). The CDR3 region has the DNA TGTGCCTGGAGTTATGAGGGGGCAAAGGGTATTGAAAAACTGTTTTTT. The encoded protein is CAWSYEGAKGIEKLFF. The variable domain in full, completed from reference TRBV30 and TRBJ1-4, reads SQTIHQWPATLVQPVGSPLSLECTVEGTSNPNLYWYRQAAGRGLQLLFYSVGIGQISSEVPQNLSASRPQDRQFILSSKKLLLSDSGFYLCAWSYEGAKGIEKLFFGSGTQLSVL.

The sample holds a few counts of this clone. The gene calls are TRBV30 and TRBJ1-1; D is uncertain. The CDR3 is 14 residues long. V was cut by 3 bases and J by 1 base, with 12 bases left in between. Germline V gene data show CDR1 as GTSNPN and CDR2 as SVGIG (reference sequence). CDR3: CAWRSGEGNTEAFF. The CDR3 coding sequence is TGTGCCTGGAGATCGGGTGAGGGGAACACTGAAGCTTTCTTT.

This clone has just one count. The chain joins TRBV10-3 to TRBJ1-2; 7 bases are shared with TRBD1. V trimming: 10 bases; J trimming: 6 bases; junction bases outside the gene matches: 8. CDR3 length: 12 amino acids. Germline lookup yields CDR1 ENHRY and CDR2 SYGVKD. The CDR3 DNA reads TGTGCCACCGGGGACAGAGCGAATGGCTACACCTTC. Translating it yields CATGDRANGYTF.